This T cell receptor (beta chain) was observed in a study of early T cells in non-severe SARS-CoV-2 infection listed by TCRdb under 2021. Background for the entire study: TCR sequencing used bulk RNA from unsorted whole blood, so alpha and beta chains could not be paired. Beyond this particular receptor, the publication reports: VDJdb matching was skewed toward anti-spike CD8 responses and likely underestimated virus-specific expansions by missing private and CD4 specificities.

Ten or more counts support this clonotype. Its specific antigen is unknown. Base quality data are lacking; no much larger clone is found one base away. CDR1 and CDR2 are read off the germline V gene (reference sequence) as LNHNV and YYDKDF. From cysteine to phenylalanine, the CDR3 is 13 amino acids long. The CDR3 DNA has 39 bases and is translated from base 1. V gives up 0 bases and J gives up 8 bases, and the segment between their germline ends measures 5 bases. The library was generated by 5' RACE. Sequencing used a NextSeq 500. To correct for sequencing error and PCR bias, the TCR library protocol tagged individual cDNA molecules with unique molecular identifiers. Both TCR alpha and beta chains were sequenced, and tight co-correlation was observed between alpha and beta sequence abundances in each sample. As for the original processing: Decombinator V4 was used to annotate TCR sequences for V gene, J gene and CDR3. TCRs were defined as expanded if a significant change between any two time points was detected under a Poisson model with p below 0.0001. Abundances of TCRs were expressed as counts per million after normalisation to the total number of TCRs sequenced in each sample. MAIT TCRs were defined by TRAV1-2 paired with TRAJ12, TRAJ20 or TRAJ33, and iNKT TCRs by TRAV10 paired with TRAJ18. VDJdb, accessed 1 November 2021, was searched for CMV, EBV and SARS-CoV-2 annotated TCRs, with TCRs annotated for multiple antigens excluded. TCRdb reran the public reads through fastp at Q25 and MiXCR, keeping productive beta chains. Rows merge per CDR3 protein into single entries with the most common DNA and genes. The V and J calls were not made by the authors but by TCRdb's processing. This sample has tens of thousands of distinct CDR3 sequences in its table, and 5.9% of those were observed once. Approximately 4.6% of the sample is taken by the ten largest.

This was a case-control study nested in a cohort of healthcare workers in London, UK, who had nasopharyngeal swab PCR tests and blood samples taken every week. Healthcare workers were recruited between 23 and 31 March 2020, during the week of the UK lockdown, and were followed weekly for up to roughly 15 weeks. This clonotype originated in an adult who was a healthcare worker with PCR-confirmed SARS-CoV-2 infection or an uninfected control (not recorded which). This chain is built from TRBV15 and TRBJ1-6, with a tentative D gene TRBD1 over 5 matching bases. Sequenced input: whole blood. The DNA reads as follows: TGTGCCACCAGCAGAGAAGGGGATTCACCCCTCCACTTT. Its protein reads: CATSREGDSPLHF.